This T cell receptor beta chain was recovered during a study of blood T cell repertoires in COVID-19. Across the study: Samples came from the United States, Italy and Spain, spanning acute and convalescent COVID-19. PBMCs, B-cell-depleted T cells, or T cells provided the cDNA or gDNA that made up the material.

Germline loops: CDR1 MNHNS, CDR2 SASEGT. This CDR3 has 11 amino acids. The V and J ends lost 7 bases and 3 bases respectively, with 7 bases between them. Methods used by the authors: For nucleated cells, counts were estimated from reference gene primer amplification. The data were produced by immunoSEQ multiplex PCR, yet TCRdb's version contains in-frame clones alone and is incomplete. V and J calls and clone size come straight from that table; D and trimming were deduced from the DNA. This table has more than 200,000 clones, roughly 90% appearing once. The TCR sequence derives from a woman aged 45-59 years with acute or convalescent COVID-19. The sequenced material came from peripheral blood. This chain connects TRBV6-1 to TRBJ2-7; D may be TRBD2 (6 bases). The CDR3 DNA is TGTGCCAGCAACGGGGGCTACGAGCAGTACTTC. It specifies CASNGGYEQYF.